The 9 T cell receptor beta chains presented below share a single source sample, sequenced in a study of chemoradiotherapy in HPV16-positive cancers. Clones were read by immunoSEQ multiplex PCR, and TCRdb kept only the in-frame ones, dropping some. This table holds 900 or so clones, about 88% found once. The input for sequencing was tumor tissue, taken from a patient who underwent chemoradiotherapy. Receptors were obtained from a human donor with HPV-associated anogenital cancer.

V and J are TRBV7-3 and TRBJ1-6; D is ambiguous. The CDR3 runs to 14 residues. With 4 bases removed from V and 0 bases from J, the gap between germline ends came to 4 bases. Germline-derived CDR1 and CDR2 are SGHTA and FQGTGA. CDR3 nucleotides: TGTGCCAGCAGCTCTGGCTCCTATAATTCACCCCTCCACTTT. Its translation: CASSSGSYNSPLHF. Complete variable domain (other parts from reference TRBV7-3 and TRBJ1-6): GAGVSQTPSNKVTEKGKYVELRCDPISGHTALYWYRQSLGQGPEFLIYFQGTGAADDSGLPNDRFFAVRPEGSVSTLKIQRTERGDSAVYLCASSSGSYNSPLHFGNGTRLTVT.

To note about this clone: The missing conserved phenylalanine or tryptophan at the end of this CDR3 makes a read error likely. No DNA is shown, since the ends of the CDR3 on it are uncertain; the CDR3 is the one TCRdb lists. This chain joins TRBV2 and TRBJ2-6. Germline-derived CDR1 and CDR2 are SNHLY and FYNNEI. The CDR3 is 15 amino acids in total, end residues counted. The CDR3 region is CASSSGNYRYKVGPT.

The gene calls are TRBV27 and TRBJ1-6; 11 bases are a match to TRBD1. The V gene's germline CDR1 is MNHEY and CDR2 SMNVEV (reference sequence). J was trimmed by 8 bases and V by 3 bases; bases with no gene match: 6. The CDR3 spans 16 residues. In DNA form, the CDR3 reads TGTGCCAGCAGTTTGGGGACAGGGGGTAGGGATTCACCCCTCCACTTT. It specifies CASSLGTGGRDSPLHF.

The sample holds a few counts of this clone. The rearrangement joins TRBV5-1 to TRBJ1-1; D gene ambiguous. The CDR3 is 15 residues long. The V end was cut by 2 bases, the J end by 1 base, with 12 bases between. CDR1 and CDR2 from the germline V gene are SGHRS and YFSETQ. The CDR3 sequence: CASSFGSYANTEAFF. CDR3 nucleotide sequence: TGCGCCAGCAGCTTTGGTTCCTACGCGAACACTGAAGCTTTCTTT.

The V gene is TRBV5-1, the J gene TRBJ1-2; maybe TRBD1 (6 bases). The V end was cut by 2 bases, the J end by 1 base, with 18 bases between. The CDR3 is 17 residues long. In germline, CDR1 is SGHRS, CDR2 YFSETQ. CDR3 nucleotide sequence: TGCGCCAGCAGCTTAGACAGGAGCAGTGAGGGTAACTATGGCTACACCTTC. Encoded protein: CASSLDRSSEGNYGYTF.

The gene calls are TRBV27 and TRBJ2-1, with D possibly being TRBD2 (6 bases). This CDR3 spans 14 amino acids. Germline CDR1 reads MNHEY; CDR2 reads SMNVEV (reference sequence). The V and J ends lost 6 bases and 7 bases respectively, with 16 bases between them. The CDR3 is CASSGTPAGNEQFF. The CDR3 DNA reads TGTGCCAGCAGCGGGACTCCCGCGGGGAATGAGCAGTTCTTC.

V usage is TRBV27 and J usage is TRBJ1-3; D possibly corresponds to TRBD1 (6 bases). The germline V gene encodes CDR1 MNHEY and CDR2 SMNVEV (reference sequence). The V end lost 2 bases, the J end lost 2 bases, and 10 bases lay between the germline ends. CDR3 length: 15 amino acids. The CDR3 DNA is TGTGCCAGCAGTTTAGTGGGGGCGGCTGGAAACACCATATATTTT. Protein product: CASSLVGAAGNTIYF.

This chain connects TRBV9 to TRBJ1-1; D ambiguous. Germline V gives CDR1 SGDLS, CDR2 YYNGEE. Trimming took 0 bases from V and 1 from J, leaving 7 bases between them. CDR3 size: 14 residues. CDR3 residues: CASSVGATNTEAFF. CDR3 nucleotides: TGTGCCAGCAGCGTAGGAGCAACGAACACTGAAGCTTTCTTT.

The V call is TRBV18, the J call TRBJ2-7; TRBD2 aligns across 12 bases. V trimming: 4 bases; J trimming: 6 bases; junction bases outside the gene matches: 10. The germline V gene has CDR1 KGHSH and CDR2 LQKENI. The CDR3 is made up of 16 amino acids. The CDR3 loop is CASSLLAGGLLTEQYF. The DNA for the CDR3 is TGTGCCAGCTCACTCCTAGCGGGGGGGCTTCTAACCGAGCAGTACTTC.